The clone carrying this T cell receptor (beta chain) was detected only a few times. Antigen specificity is unknown. The record originates from a study of cytomegalovirus exposure and HLA in healthy donors. Findings of the study overall: Apparent HLA restriction characterized most CMV-associated TCR beta chains in a later analysis. Earlier analysis looked at TCR beta V segments, and most were productive about 87% or about 30% of the time.

Unmatched junction bases numbered 6, after V lost 2 bases and J lost 7 bases. Germline CDR1 SGHDT, CDR2 YYEEEE. This CDR3 contains 15 residues. The PCR made use of 60 Vbeta and 13 Jbeta primers. Sequencing was performed with immunoSEQ multiplex PCR; in TCRdb, only in-frame clones are kept and a portion is missing. The sample has over 85,000 clones; 7.6% are singletons. The V call is TRBV5-6, the J call TRBJ1-6; 7 nucleotides line up with TRBD1. The sequencing sample was made of PBMCs. The sequence was collected from a man in his fifties in good health and CMV-seronegative. CDR3 nucleotides: TGTGCCAGCAGCTTTGACAGGGATTTCAATTCACCCCTCCACTTT. This codes for CASSFDRDFNSPLHF.